This is a list of T cell receptor beta chains from one sample in a study of human T cells and chemical hapten exposure. TCRdb analysed the RACE reads with MiXCR anew, one entry per CDR3 protein. The sample lists 130,000 or so distinct CDR3 sequences, around 8.3% seen once, with 1.5% to 2% in the top ten. The sample taken for sequencing was whole blood. These receptors all come from a male donor in good health. Some clones in this sample may be carry-over from other donors' samples. Each CDR3 is given with its conserved first and last residue. Each record gives: J gene, D gene, clone size, V gene, CDR3 protein, CDR3 DNA. The D gene is left open where the match is weak. Clone size is given for some rows only: seen once, a few or many times, or a class if the clone is expanded.

J: TRBJ1-4
D: TRBD1
size: many
V: TRBV3-1
CDR3: CASSQPGTGDEKLFF
DNA: TGTGCCAGCAGCCAGCCCGGGACAGGGGATGAGAAACTGTTTTTT

J: TRBJ2-3
D: TRBD2
size: many
V: TRBV7-9
CDR3: CASSSTSDSTDTQYF
DNA: TGTGCCAGCAGCTCCACTAGCGATAGCACAGATACGCAGTATTTT

J: TRBJ2-5
D: NA
size: few
V: TRBV6-5
CDR3: CASSYPTVGETQYF
DNA: TGTGCCAGCAGTTACCCCACAGTTGGGGAGACCCAGTACTTC

J: TRBJ1-5
D: NA
size: few
V: TRBV18
CDR3: CASSPSLGKGDQPQHF
DNA: TGTGCCAGCTCACCATCACTTGGCAAGGGGGATCAGCCCCAGCATTTT

J: TRBJ1-5
D: NA
size: NA
V: TRBV6-1
CDR3: CASSVTGSDFGNQPQHF
DNA: TGTGCCAGCAGCGTTACAGGTTCGGACTTTGGCAATCAGCCCCAGCATTTT

J: TRBJ2-7
D: NA
size: few
V: TRBV7-8
CDR3: CASSYRDISYEQYF
DNA: TGTGCCAGCAGCTACCGGGACATCTCCTACGAGCAGTACTTC

J: TRBJ1-2
D: NA
size: NA
V: TRBV9
CDR3: CASSDKDYGYTF
DNA: TGTGCCAGCAGCGACAAAGACTATGGCTACACCTTC

J: TRBJ2-5
D: TRBD1
size: few
V: TRBV4-1
CDR3: CASSQVGQGFQETQYF
DNA: TGCGCCAGCAGCCAAGTGGGACAGGGGTTCCAAGAGACCCAGTACTTC

J: TRBJ2-3
D: NA
size: few
V: TRBV6-2/TRBV6-3
CDR3: CASTPRTGWTDTQYF
DNA: TGTGCCAGCACCCCACGAACAGGTTGGACAGATACGCAGTATTTT

J: TRBJ2-5
D: TRBD2
size: few
V: TRBV20-1
CDR3: CSARVGLAGSQETQYF
DNA: TGCAGTGCTAGAGTTGGGCTAGCGGGCTCCCAAGAGACCCAGTACTTC

J: TRBJ2-7
D: TRBD1
size: NA
V: TRBV27
CDR3: CASSSWTGSYEQYF
DNA: TGTGCCAGCAGTTCCTGGACAGGTTCCTACGAGCAGTACTTC

J: TRBJ1-2
D: NA
size: NA
V: TRBV10-2
CDR3: CASSERRGTRHGYTF
DNA: TGCGCCAGCAGTGAAAGAAGGGGGACTCGGCATGGCTACACCTTC

J: TRBJ2-7
D: TRBD2
size: NA
V: TRBV20-1
CDR3: CSARVGGGARVDSSYEQYF
DNA: TGCAGTGCTAGAGTTGGCGGGGGGGCAAGGGTCGATAGCTCCTACGAGCAGTACTTC

J: TRBJ2-3
D: TRBD1
size: NA
V: TRBV27
CDR3: CAASRSKGAATDTQYF
DNA: TGTGCCGCATCACGCTCGAAGGGGGCCGCCACAGATACGCAGTATTTT

J: TRBJ1-5
D: NA
size: NA
V: TRBV14
CDR3: CASSLLPNQPQHF
DNA: TGTGCCAGCAGCCTCCTACCCAATCAGCCCCAGCATTTT

J: TRBJ1-1
D: NA
size: NA
V: TRBV5-4
CDR3: CVSSGMGTEAFF
DNA: TGTGTCAGCAGCGGAATGGGCACTGAAGCTTTCTTT

J: TRBJ1-1
D: NA
size: many
V: TRBV6-4
CDR3: CASSDSILPGQPVLAFF
DNA: TGTGCCAGCAGTGACTCGATTTTACCAGGGCAACCCGTGCTGGCTTTCTTT

J: TRBJ2-2
D: NA
size: NA
V: TRBV13
CDR3: CASSLQSTGITGELFF
DNA: TGTGCCAGCAGCCTCCAGTCTACAGGGATCACCGGGGAGCTGTTTTTT

J: TRBJ1-4
D: TRBD1
size: NA
V: TRBV4-3
CDR3: CASSQDRDRDEKLFF
DNA: TGCGCCAGCAGCCAAGACCGGGACAGGGATGAAAAACTGTTTTTT

J: TRBJ2-3
D: NA
size: many
V: TRBV14
CDR3: CASSQGYTQYF
DNA: TGTGCCAGCAGCCAAGGGTATACGCAGTATTTT

J: TRBJ1-5
D: NA
size: few
V: TRBV21-1
CDR3: CASSPRDQDRGSRAQHF
DNA: TGTGCCAGCAGCCCCCGAGACCAGGACAGGGGTTCAAGGGCCCAGCATTTT

J: TRBJ2-3
D: NA
size: NA
V: TRBV20-1
CDR3: CSASLTVEGDTQYF
DNA: TGCAGTGCTAGCTTAACGGTTGAGGGAGATACGCAGTATTTT

J: TRBJ2-1
D: NA
size: NA
V: TRBV4-1
CDR3: CASSQGLARYNEQFF
DNA: TGCGCCAGCAGCCAAGGGCTAGCGAGATACAATGAGCAGTTCTTC

J: TRBJ2-7
D: TRBD1
size: once
V: TRBV11-2
CDR3: CASSSPDRGHEQYF
DNA: TGTGCCAGCAGCTCCCCCGACAGGGGCCACGAGCAGTACTTC

J: TRBJ1-1
D: NA
size: NA
V: TRBV5-6
CDR3: CASSLYTVNTEAFF
DNA: TGTGCCAGCAGCTTGTACACTGTGAACACTGAAGCTTTCTTT

J: TRBJ2-7
D: TRBD1
size: NA
V: TRBV12-3/TRBV12-4
CDR3: CASSPPGQGSYEQYF
DNA: TGTGCCAGCAGCCCCCCGGGACAGGGTTCCTACGAGCAGTACTTC

J: TRBJ1-1
D: NA
size: many
V: TRBV29-1
CDR3: CSVEGGIFNTEAFF
DNA: TGCAGCGTTGAAGGGGGGATCTTTAACACTGAAGCTTTCTTT

J: TRBJ2-2
D: TRBD1
size: few
V: TRBV7-9
CDR3: CASSPRQGRWTGELFF
DNA: TGTGCCAGCAGCCCCAGACAGGGCAGATGGACCGGGGAGCTGTTTTTT

J: TRBJ1-1
D: NA
size: few
V: TRBV20-1
CDR3: CSARVTSEAFF
DNA: TGCAGTGCTAGGGTTACAAGTGAAGCTTTCTTT

J: TRBJ1-2
D: NA
size: many
V: TRBV20-1
CDR3: CSAREKDRTNYGYTF
DNA: TGCAGTGCTAGAGAAAAGGACAGAACCAACTATGGCTACACCTTC

J: TRBJ1-1
D: NA
size: NA
V: TRBV30
CDR3: CAWSQGGNTEAFF
DNA: TGTGCCTGGAGCCAAGGCGGGAACACTGAAGCTTTCTTT

J: TRBJ2-7
D: TRBD1
size: few
V: TRBV12-3/TRBV12-4
CDR3: CASTQDRDRPIESYF
DNA: TGTGCCAGCACCCAAGATAGGGACAGGCCTATAGAGTCGTACTTC

J: TRBJ2-2
D: NA
size: few
V: TRBV11-2
CDR3: CASSPNTGGLMAGELFF
DNA: TGTGCCAGCAGCCCTAATACTGGGGGACTCATGGCCGGGGAGCTGTTTTTT

J: TRBJ2-3
D: NA
size: many
V: TRBV2
CDR3: CAWLGRLRTDTQYF
DNA: TGTGCCTGGTTGGGGCGGCTGAGGACAGATACGCAGTATTTT

J: TRBJ2-7
D: NA
size: NA
V: TRBV2
CDR3: CASSVSPYEQYF
DNA: TGTGCCAGCAGTGTTTCCCCCTACGAGCAGTACTTC

J: TRBJ1-1
D: NA
size: few
V: TRBV5-4
CDR3: CASSDRSTEAFF
DNA: TGTGCCAGCAGCGACAGGAGCACTGAAGCTTTCTTT

J: TRBJ2-1
D: NA
size: NA
V: TRBV6-1
CDR3: CASRVASSYNEQFF
DNA: TGTGCCAGCAGAGTAGCCAGCTCCTACAATGAGCAGTTCTTC

J: TRBJ1-5
D: NA
size: many
V: TRBV27
CDR3: CASSARINSNQPQHF
DNA: TGTGCCAGCAGTGCCCGGATAAATAGCAATCAGCCCCAGCATTTT

J: TRBJ2-1
D: NA
size: many
V: TRBV18
CDR3: CASSGSSSYNEQFF
DNA: TGTGCCAGCTCCGGGAGCAGCTCCTACAATGAGCAGTTCTTC

J: TRBJ1-3
D: TRBD1
size: many
V: TRBV7-9
CDR3: CASSHAWDRGPSGNTIYF
DNA: TGTGCCAGCAGCCATGCCTGGGACAGGGGGCCCTCTGGAAACACCATATATTTT

J: TRBJ2-3
D: NA
size: few
V: TRBV5-5
CDR3: CASSLGHTSTDTQYF
DNA: TGTGCCAGCAGCCTTGGACACACCAGCACAGATACGCAGTATTTT

J: TRBJ1-1
D: NA
size: many
V: TRBV20-1
CDR3: CSAGGGRRDTEAFF
DNA: TGCAGTGCAGGAGGTGGCAGGAGGGACACTGAAGCTTTCTTT

J: TRBJ2-3
D: TRBD2
size: many
V: TRBV7-6
CDR3: CASNPSGRETDTQYF
DNA: TGTGCCAGCAACCCCTCAGGGCGGGAGACAGATACGCAGTATTTT

J: TRBJ1-1
D: TRBD1
size: NA
V: TRBV7-9
CDR3: CASSGRTGFMAFF
DNA: TGTGCCAGCAGCGGTCGGACAGGGTTTATGGCTTTCTTT

J: TRBJ2-1
D: TRBD2
size: many
V: TRBV6-6
CDR3: CASSFGLADYNEQFF
DNA: TGTGCCAGCAGTTTTGGACTAGCGGACTACAATGAGCAGTTCTTC

J: TRBJ1-1
D: NA
size: many
V: TRBV12-3/TRBV12-4
CDR3: CASSFETEAFF
DNA: TGTGCCAGCAGTTTTGAGACTGAAGCTTTCTTT

J: TRBJ2-7
D: NA
size: many
V: TRBV7-9
CDR3: CASSFPRDARTLPREQYF
DNA: TGTGCCAGCAGCTTCCCTCGGGACGCCAGGACCCTACCGCGGGAGCAGTACTTC